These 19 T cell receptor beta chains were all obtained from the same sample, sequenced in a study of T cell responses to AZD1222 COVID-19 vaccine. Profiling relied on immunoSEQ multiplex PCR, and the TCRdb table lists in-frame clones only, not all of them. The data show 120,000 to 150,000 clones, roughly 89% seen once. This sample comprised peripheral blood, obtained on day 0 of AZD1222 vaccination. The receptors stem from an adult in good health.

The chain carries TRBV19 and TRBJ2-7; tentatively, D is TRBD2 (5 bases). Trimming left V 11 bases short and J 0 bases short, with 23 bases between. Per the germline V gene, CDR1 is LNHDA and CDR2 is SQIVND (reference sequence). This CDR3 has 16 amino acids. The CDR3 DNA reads TGTGCCCGAAAAAGGATACCGGAGGAGGTCTCCTACGAGCAGTACTTC. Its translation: CARKRIPEEVSYEQYF.

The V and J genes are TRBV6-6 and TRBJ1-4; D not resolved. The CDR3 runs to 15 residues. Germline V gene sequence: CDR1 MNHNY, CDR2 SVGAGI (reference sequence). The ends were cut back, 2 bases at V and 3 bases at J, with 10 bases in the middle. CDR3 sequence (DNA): TGTGCCAGCAGTTACGGTCAAGTAGCTAATGAAAAACTGTTTTTT. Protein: CASSYGQVANEKLFF.

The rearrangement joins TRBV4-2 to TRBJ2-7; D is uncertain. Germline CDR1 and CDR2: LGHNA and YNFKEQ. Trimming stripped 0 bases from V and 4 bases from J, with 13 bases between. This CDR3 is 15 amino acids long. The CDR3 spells CASSQDAGAIYEQYF. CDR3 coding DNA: TGTGCCAGCAGCCAAGATGCAGGCGCGATTTACGAGCAGTACTTC.

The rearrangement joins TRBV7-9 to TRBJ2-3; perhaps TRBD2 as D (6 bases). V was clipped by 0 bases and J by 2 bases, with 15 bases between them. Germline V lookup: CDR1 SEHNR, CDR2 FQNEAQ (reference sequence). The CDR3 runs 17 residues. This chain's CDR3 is CASSLARSSGHTDTQYF. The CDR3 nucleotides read TGTGCCAGCAGCTTAGCACGGAGTAGCGGACACACAGATACGCAGTATTTT.

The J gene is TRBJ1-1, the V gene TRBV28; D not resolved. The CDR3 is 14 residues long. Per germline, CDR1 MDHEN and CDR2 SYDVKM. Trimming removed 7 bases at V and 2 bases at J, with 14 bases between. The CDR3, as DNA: TGTGCCAGCAATCTCCCGGGTGGAAACACTGAAGCTTTCTTT. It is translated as CASNLPGGNTEAFF.

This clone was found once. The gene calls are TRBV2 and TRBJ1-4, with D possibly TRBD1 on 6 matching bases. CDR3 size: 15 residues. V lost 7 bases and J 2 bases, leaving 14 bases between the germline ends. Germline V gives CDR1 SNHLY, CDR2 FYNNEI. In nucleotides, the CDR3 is TGTGCCAGCACCCAGGGGAGGGGCACTAATGAAAAACTGTTTTTT. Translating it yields CASTQGRGTNEKLFF.

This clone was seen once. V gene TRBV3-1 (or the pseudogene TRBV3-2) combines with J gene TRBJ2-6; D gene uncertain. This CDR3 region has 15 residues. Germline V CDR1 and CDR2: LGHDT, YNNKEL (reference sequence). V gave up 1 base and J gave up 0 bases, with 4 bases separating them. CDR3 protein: CASSQGVSGANVLTF. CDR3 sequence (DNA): TGTGCCAGCAGCCAAGGGGTCTCTGGGGCCAACGTCCTGACTTTC.

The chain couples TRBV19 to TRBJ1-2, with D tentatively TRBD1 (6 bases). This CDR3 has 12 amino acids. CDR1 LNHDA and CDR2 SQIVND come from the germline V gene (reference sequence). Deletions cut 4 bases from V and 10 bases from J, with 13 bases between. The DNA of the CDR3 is TGTGCCAGTAGTAGGGGTAGACAGGACTACACCTTC. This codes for CASSRGRQDYTF.

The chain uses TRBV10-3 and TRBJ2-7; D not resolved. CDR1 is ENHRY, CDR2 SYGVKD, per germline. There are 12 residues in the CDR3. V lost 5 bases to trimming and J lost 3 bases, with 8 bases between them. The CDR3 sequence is CAISNPGYEQYF. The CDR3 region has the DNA TGTGCCATCAGTAATCCAGGCTACGAGCAGTACTTC.

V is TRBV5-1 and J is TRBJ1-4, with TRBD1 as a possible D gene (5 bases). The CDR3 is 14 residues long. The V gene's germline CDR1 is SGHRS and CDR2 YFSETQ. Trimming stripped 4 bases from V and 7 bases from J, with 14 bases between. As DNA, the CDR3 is TGCGCCAGCAGCGGCCAGGGTGTTAGTGAAAAACTGTTTTTT. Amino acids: CASSGQGVSEKLFF.

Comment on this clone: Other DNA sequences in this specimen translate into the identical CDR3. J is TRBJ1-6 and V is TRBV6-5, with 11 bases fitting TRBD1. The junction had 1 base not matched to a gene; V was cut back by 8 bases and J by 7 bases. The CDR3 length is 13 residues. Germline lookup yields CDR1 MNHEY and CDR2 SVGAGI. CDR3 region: CASGDRGNSPLHF. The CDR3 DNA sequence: TGTGCCAGCGGGGACAGGGGGAATTCACCCCTCCACTTT.

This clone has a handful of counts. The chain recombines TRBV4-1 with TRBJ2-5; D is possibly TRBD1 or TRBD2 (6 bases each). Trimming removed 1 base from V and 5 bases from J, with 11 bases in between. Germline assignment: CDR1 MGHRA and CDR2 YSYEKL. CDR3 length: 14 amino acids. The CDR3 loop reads CASSQAKGGETQYF. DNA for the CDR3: TGCGCCAGCAGCCAAGCGAAGGGGGGTGAGACCCAGTACTTC.

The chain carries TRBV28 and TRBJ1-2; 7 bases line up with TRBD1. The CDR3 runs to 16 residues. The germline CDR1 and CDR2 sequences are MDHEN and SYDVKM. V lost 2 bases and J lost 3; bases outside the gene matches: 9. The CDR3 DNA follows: TGTGCCAGCAGTTTAAGGCAGGGGGGCCTGTACTATGGCTACACCTTC. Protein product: CASSLRQGGLYYGYTF.

Written as DNA, the CDR3 is TGCGCCAGCAGCTTAGGACTAGCGGGAGTATCCGAGCAGTTCTTC. Its protein product is CASSLGLAGVSEQFF. This chain connects TRBV5-1 to TRBJ2-1; 13 bases map to TRBD2. This CDR3 has 15 amino acids. Per germline, CDR1 SGHRS and CDR2 YFSETQ. The V segment lost 2 bases and the J segment 10 bases; nucleotides outside the gene matches: 6.

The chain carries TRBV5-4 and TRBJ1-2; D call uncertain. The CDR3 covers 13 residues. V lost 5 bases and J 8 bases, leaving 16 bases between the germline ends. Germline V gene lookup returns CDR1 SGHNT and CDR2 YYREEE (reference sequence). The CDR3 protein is CASRTGTVRGYTF. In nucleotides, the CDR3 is TGTGCCAGCAGGACGGGCACAGTTAGGGGCTACACCTTC. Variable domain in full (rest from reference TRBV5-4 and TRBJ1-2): ETGVTQSPTHLIKTRGQQVTLRCSSQSGHNTVSWYQQALGQGPQFIFQYYREEENGRGNFPPRFSGLQFPNYSSELNVNALELDDSALYLCASRTGTVRGYTFGSGTRLTVV.

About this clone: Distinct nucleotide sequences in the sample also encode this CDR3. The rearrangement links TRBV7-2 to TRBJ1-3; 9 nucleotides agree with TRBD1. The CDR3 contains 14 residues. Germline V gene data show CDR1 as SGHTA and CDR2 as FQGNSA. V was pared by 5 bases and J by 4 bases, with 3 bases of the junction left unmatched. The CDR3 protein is CASSPGTGGNTIYF. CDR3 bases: TGTGCCAGCAGCCCCGGGACAGGGGGAAACACCATATATTTT.

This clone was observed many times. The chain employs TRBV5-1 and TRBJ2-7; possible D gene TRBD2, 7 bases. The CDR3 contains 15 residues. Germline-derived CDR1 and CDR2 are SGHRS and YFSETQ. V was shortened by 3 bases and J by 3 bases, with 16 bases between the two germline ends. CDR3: CASSWGGDGGYEQYF. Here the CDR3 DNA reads TGCGCCAGCAGCTGGGGGGGCGATGGGGGCTACGAGCAGTACTTC.

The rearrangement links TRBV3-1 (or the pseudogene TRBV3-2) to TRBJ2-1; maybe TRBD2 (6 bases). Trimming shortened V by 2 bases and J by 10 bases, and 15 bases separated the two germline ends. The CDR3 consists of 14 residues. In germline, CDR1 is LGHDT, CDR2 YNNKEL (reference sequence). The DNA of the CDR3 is TGTGCCAGCAGCCAATCCGACGGGGGAGAAGAGCAGTTCTTC. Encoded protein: CASSQSDGGEEQFF.

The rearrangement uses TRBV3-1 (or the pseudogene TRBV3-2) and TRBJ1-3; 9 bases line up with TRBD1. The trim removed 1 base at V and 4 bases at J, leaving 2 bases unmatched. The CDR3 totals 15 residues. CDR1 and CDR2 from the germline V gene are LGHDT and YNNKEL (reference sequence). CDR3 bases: TGTGCCAGCAGCCAAGCCACAGGGGGCGGAAACACCATATATTTT. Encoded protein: CASSQATGGGNTIYF.